This TCR beta chain originates from a study of T cells after yellow fever vaccination (dated by TCRdb to about 2019). For context, the study as a whole: The SMART-Seq v4 Ultra Low Input RNA kit was used to prepare libraries from fractions with low cell numbers. Bulk TCR alpha and beta repertoires were sequenced longitudinally to track T-cell clones before and after primary and booster YFV17D yellow fever vaccination. Blood samples were taken at several timepoints before and after primary and secondary immunization, and bulk PBMC replicates and cell subsets were isolated. Two healthy male donors, one aged 18 to 29 and one aged 30 to 39 years, were included in the cohort. Findings and caveats that apply to the study as a whole: Compared with the primary T-cell response, the secondary T-cell response was weaker but faster, peaking on day 5 rather than day 15. A small fraction of clonotypes appeared in both the CD4 and CD8 compartments, likely as a result of convergent recombination. The study included only two donors, which limits how far the findings can be generalized. Computational filtering was needed because FACS-sorted repertoires could contain abundant contaminating clonotypes from the bulk population. Most clones expanded after primary vaccination (almost 97% of CD4 and roughly 88% of CD8) were re-detected after the booster, suggesting that broad memory maintenance occurred.

CDR1 and CDR2 are read off the germline V gene as SGHDN and FVKESK. Trimming leaves V shorter by 2 bases and J shorter by 10 bases, with the junction holding 9 bases beyond the gene matches. From its cysteine to its phenylalanine, the CDR3 spans 16 amino acids. The only DNA kept is the CDR3, 48 bases in frame from the first base. TCR cDNA was synthesized by 5'RACE template switching, through which a universal primer site and unique molecular identifiers were introduced. cDNA synthesis was primed from both the TCR alpha and TCR beta constant segments. Libraries were amplified in two PCR steps, with sample barcodes and sequencing adapters added in the second step. Sequencing of the libraries was done on either Illumina HiSeq 2500 (2x100 bp) or NovaSeq (2x150 bp). Turning to the authors' computational methods: Demultiplexing of reads and collapsing into UMI consensus sequences were performed with MIGEC, and V(D)J alignment was carried out with MiXCR. Using edgeR on replicate PBMC samples, clonotypes were called vaccine-responding if FDR was below 0.01 and the log2 fold change was above 5 up to day 15. CD4 or CD8 identity was assigned to each bulk clonotype according to whether the clonotype was present at higher abundance in the sequenced CD4 repertoire or the sequenced CD8 repertoire. The public reads were reanalyzed by TCRdb: fastp trimming at Q25, MiXCR alignment, in-frame beta chains only. Rows are unified per CDR3 protein, each entry keeping the most common DNA and genes. TCRdb assigned the V and J calls; the authors' analysis was not used. The sample table records approximately 550,000 distinct CDR3 sequences; roughly a fifth of these occur just once. The ten most abundant clones make up 13% to 15% of the sample.

Reading the label with the study, this specimen's treatment or condition is: live attenuated yellow fever vaccine strain. Two biological replicates of bulk PBMCs were collected at each blood-draw timepoint. PBMCs were isolated from peripheral blood using a standard Ficoll-Paque protocol. TriZol was used to extract RNA from bulk PBMCs, from CD4 and CD8 fractions, and from dextramer-positive and dextramer-negative fractions. Points on this clonotype: This receptor's antigen is unknown. Being one base from a much bigger clone, this may be a read error.

This receptor was obtained from a man aged 25-45 years who received the YFV17D yellow fever vaccine. The sample was PBMCs, taken 15 days after the yellow fever booster vaccination. The chain is assembled from TRBV14 and TRBJ2-5; 14 bases in the junction line up with TRBD2. The sequenced DNA: TGTGCCAGCAGCCAAACAGCGGGACTAGCGGGAGTGAACCAGTACTTC. It encodes CASSQTAGLAGVNQYF.